Sequencing of this T cell receptor beta chain was carried out in a study of regulatory T cells in long-lasting Graves disease. The CDR3 length is 12 residues. Germline CDR1 SGHRS, CDR2 YFSETQ. V lost 0 bases and J lost 7, with 8 bases in between. This clonotype appeared a few times. As to time point: newly diagnosed GD, antithyroid drugs for less than 3 months. There was RNA extracted from PBMCs, and the TCR library was made from it. HTBI primers from iRepertoire and Arm-PCR of CDR3 regions yielded the TCR beta libraries. Each CDR3 protein gets one entry after TCRdb re-called the multiplex PCR reads with MiXCR. Of 580,000 or so distinct CDR3 sequences in the sample, roughly 16% were seen once. This sample was also put to use in a study of T cells in Graves' hyperthyroidism and ophthalmopathy.

This chain uses TRBV5-1 with TRBJ2-7; D is unclear. This clonotype was obtained from a man aged 18-30 years with Graves disease. Sample: peripheral blood mononuclear cells (PBMCs), taken at new diagnosis, from a patient treated with antithyroid drugs. The CDR3 sequence: CASSLGWGEQYF. CDR3 nucleotides: TGCGCCAGCAGCTTGGGGTGGGGAGAGCAGTACTTC. The full variable domain, its missing parts supplied by reference TRBV5-1 and TRBJ2-7, is KAGVTQTPRYLIKTRGQQVTLSCSPISGHRSVSWYQQTPGQGLQFLFEYFSETQRNKGNFPGRFSGRQFSNSRSEMNVSTLELGDSALYLCASSLGWGEQYFGPGTRLTVT.